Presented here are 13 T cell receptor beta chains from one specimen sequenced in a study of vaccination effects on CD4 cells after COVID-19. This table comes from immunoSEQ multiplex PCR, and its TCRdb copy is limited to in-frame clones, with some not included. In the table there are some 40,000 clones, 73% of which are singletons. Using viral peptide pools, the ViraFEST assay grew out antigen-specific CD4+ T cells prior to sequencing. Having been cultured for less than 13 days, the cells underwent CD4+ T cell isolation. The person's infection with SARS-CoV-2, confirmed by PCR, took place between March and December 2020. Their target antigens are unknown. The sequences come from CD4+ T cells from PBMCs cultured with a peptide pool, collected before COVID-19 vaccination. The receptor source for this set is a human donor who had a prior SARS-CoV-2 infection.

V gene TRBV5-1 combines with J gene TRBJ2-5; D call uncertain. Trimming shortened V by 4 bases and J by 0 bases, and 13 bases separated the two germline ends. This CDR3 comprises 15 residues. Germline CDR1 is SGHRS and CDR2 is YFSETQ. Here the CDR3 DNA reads TGCGCCAGCAGCGACCCCTTAGTGTACCAAGAGACCCAGTACTTC. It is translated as CASSDPLVYQETQYF. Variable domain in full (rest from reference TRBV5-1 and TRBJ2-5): KAGVTQTPRYLIKTRGQQVTLSCSPISGHRSVSWYQQTPGQGLQFLFEYFSETQRNKGNFPGRFSGRQFSNSRSEMNVSTLELGDSALYLCASSDPLVYQETQYFGPGTRLLVL.

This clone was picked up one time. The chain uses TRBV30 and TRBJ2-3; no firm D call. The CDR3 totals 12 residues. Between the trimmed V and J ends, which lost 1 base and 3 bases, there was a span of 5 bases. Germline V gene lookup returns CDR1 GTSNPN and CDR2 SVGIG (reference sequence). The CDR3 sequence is CAWSDLTDTQYF. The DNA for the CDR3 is TGTGCCTGGAGTGACTTAACAGATACGCAGTATTTT.

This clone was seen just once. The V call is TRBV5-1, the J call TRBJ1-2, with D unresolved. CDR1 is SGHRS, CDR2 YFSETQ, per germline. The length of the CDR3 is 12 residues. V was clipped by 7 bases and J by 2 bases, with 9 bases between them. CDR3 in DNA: TGCGCCAGCCACGACACAAACTATGGCTACACCTTC. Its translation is CASHDTNYGYTF.

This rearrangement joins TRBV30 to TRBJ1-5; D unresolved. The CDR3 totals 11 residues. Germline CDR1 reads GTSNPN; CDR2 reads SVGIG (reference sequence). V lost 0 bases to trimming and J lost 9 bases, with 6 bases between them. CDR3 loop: CAWSVRGPQHF. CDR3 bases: TGTGCCTGGAGTGTACGGGGGCCCCAGCATTTT. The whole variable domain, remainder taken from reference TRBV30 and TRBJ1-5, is SQTIHQWPATLVQPVGSPLSLECTVEGTSNPNLYWYRQAAGRGLQLLFYSVGIGQISSEVPQNLSASRPQDRQFILSSKKLLLSDSGFYLCAWSVRGPQHFGDGTRLSIL.

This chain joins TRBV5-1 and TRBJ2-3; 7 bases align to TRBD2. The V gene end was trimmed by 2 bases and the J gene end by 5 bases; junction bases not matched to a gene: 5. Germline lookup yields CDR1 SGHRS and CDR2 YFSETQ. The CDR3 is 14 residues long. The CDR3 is CASSFIAGEDTQYF. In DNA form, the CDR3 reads TGCGCCAGCAGCTTTATAGCGGGTGAAGATACGCAGTATTTT.

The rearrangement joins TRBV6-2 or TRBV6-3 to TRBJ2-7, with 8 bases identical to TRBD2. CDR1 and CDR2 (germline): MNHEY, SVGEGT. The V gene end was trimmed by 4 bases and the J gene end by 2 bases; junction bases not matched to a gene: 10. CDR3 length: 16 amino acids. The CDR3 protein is CASSSPGLVGPYEQYF. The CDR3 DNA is TGTGCCAGCAGTTCCCCGGGACTAGTAGGACCCTACGAGCAGTACTTC.

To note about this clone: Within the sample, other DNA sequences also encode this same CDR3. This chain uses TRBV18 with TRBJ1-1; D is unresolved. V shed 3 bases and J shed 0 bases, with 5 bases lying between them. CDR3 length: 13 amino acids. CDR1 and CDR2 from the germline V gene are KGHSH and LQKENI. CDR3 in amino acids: CASSPDLNTEAFF. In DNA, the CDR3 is TGTGCCAGCTCACCCGACTTGAACACTGAAGCTTTCTTT.

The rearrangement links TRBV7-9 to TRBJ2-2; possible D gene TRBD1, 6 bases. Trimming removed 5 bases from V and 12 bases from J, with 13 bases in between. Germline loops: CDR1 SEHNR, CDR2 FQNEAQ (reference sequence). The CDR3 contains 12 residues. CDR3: CASSLQQGQLFF. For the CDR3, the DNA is TGTGCCAGCAGCCTCCAACAGGGTCAGCTGTTTTTT.

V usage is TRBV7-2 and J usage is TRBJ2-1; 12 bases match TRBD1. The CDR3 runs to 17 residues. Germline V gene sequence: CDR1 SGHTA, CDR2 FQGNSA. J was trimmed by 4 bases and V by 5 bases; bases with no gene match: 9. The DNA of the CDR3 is TGTGCCAGCAGCCCAACCGGGACAGGGGGCTGGTACAATGAGCAGTTCTTC. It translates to CASSPTGTGGWYNEQFF.

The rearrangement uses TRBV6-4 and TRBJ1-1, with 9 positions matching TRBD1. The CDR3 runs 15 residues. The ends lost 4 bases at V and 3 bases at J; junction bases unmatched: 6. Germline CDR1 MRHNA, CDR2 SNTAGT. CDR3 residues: CASSAPTGGYTEAFF. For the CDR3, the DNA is TGTGCCAGCAGTGCTCCTACAGGGGGCTACACTGAAGCTTTCTTT.

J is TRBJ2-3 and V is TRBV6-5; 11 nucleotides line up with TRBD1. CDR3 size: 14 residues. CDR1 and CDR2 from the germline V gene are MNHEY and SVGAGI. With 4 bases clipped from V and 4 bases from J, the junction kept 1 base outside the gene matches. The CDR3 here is CASSWDRGSDTQYF. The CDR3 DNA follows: TGTGCCAGCAGTTGGGACAGGGGGTCAGATACGCAGTATTTT.

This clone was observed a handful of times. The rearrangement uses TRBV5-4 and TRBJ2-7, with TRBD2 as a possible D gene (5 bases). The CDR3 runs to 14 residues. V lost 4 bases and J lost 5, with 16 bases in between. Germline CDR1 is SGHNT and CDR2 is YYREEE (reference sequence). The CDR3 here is CASSQIGEFDEQYF. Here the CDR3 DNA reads TGTGCCAGCAGCCAGATCGGGGAATTCGACGAGCAGTACTTC.

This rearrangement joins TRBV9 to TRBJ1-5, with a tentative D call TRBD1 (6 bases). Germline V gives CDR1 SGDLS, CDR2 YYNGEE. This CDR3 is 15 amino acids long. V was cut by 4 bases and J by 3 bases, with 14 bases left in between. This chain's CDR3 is CASSLGGGDNQPQHF. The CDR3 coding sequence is TGTGCCAGCAGCCTCGGGGGCGGAGACAATCAGCCCCAGCATTTT.